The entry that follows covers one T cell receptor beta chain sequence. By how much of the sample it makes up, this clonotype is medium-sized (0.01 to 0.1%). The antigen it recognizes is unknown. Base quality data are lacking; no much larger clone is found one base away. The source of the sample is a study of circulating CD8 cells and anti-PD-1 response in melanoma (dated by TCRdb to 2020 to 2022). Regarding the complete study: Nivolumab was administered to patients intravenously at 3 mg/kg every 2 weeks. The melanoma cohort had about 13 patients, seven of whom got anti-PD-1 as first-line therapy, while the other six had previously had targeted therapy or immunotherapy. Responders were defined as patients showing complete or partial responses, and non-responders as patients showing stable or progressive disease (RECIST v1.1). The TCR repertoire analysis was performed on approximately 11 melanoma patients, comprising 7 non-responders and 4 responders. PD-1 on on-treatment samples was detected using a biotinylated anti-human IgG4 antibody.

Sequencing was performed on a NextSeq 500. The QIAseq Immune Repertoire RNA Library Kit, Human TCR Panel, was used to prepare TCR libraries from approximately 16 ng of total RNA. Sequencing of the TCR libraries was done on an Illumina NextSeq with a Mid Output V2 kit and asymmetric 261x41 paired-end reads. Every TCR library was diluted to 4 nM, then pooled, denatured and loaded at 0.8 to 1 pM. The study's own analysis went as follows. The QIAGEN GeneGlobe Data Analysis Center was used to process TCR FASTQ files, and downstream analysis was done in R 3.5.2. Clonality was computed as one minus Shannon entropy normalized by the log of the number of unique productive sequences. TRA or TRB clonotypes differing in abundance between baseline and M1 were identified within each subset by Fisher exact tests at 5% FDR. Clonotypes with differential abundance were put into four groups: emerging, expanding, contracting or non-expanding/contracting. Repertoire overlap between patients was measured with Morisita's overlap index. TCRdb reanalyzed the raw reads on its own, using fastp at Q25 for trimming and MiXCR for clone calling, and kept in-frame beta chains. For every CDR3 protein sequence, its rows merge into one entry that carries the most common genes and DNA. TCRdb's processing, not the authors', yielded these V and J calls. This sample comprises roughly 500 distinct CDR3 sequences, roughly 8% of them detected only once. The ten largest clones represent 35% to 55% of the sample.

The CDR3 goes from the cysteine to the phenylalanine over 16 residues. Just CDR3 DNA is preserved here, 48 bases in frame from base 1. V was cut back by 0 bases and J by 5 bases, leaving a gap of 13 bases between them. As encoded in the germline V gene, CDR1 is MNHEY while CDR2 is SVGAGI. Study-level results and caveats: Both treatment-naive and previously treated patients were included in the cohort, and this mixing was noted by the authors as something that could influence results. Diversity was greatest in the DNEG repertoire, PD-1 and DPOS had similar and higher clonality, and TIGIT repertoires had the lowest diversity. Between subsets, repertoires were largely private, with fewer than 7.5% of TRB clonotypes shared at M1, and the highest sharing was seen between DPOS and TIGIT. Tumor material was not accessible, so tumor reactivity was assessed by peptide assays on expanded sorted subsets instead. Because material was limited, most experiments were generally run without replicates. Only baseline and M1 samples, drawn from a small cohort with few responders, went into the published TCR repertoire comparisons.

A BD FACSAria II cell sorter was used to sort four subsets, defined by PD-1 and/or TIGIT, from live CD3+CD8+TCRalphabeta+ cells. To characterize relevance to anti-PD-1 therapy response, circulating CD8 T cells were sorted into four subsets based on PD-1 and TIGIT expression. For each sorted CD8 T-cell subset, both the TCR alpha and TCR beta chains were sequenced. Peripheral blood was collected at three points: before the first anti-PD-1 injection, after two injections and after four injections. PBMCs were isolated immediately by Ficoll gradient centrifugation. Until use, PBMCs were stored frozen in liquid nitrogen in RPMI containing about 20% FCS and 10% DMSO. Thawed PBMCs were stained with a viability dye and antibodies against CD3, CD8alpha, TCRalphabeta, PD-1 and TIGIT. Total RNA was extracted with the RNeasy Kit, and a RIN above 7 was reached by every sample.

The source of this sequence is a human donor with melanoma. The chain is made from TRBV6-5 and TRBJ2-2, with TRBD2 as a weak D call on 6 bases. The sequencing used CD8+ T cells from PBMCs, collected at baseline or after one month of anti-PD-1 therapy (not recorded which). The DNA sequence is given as TGTGCCAGCAGTTACTCCGCGGGACCTTTAACCGGGGAGCTGTTTTTT. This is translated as CASSYSAGPLTGELFF.